A single sample is the source of the 29 T cell receptor beta chains below, sequenced in a study of cytomegalovirus exposure and HLA in healthy donors (dated by TCRdb to about 2017). Library preparation used the immunoSEQ multiplex PCR assay. The multiplex PCR relied on a mix of 60 forward primers for TCR Vbeta segments and 13 reverse primers for TCR Jbeta segments. TCRdb retrieved this table from immuneACCESS and kept in-frame rearrangements only. Not all clones are present; in checked studies, unresolved V genes account for under half, and no reason is known for the remainder. For this sample there are hundreds of thousands of clones; about 89% appear just once. The ten largest clones capture about 1% of the sample. Sequenced material: PBMCs. All receptors derive from a young woman in good health and CMV-seronegative.

The CDR3: CASSTGTGGYEQYF. The CDR3 nucleotides read TGTGCCAGCAGCACCGGGACAGGGGGCTACGAGCAGTACTTC. The chain couples TRBV2 to TRBJ2-5, with 11 bases identical to TRBD1. TRBJ2-7 matches the DNA end more closely, so the J call is doubtful. The CDR3 consists of 14 residues. Germline CDR1 is SNHLY and CDR2 is FYNNEI.

The V and J genes are TRBV10-3 and TRBJ1-1; 7 nucleotides agree with TRBD1. The CDR3 sequence is 14 residues long. With V trimmed by 7 bases and J by 1 base, 6 bases remained unmatched. Germline CDR1 and CDR2: ENHRY and SYGVKD. The CDR3 DNA follows: TGTGCCATCAAACGACAGGGCTCGAACACTGAAGCTTTCTTT. Encoded protein: CAIKRQGSNTEAFF.

J is TRBJ2-2 and V is TRBV5-1, with unresolved D. V dropped 3 bases and J dropped 5 bases, with 8 bases sitting between them. The CDR3 totals 13 residues. Germline CDR1 reads SGHRS; CDR2 reads YFSETQ. The CDR3 nucleotides read TGCGCCAGCAGCTCGATCGAGACCGGGGAGCTGTTTTTT. Its protein product is CASSSIETGELFF.

V gene TRBV5-1 combines with J gene TRBJ2-3; 9 bases line up with TRBD2. With 0 bases clipped from V and 3 bases from J, the junction kept 5 bases outside the gene matches. This CDR3 has 16 amino acids. Germline V CDR1 and CDR2: SGHRS, YFSETQ. CDR3 region: CASSLDSGGGTDTQYF. The CDR3, as DNA: TGCGCCAGCAGCTTGGATAGCGGGGGTGGTACAGATACGCAGTATTTT.

The V call is TRBV2, the J call TRBJ1-3; D perhaps matches TRBD1 (5 bases). The CDR3 contains 17 residues. Between the trimmed V and J ends, which lost 0 bases and 4 bases, there was a span of 16 bases. Germline V gives CDR1 SNHLY, CDR2 FYNNEI. The CDR3 loop reads CASSEARGSRRGNTIYF. In DNA, the CDR3 is TGTGCCAGCAGTGAAGCCCGGGGGTCCCGCCGAGGAAACACCATATATTTT.

V is TRBV9 and J is TRBJ2-7, with 7 bases fitting TRBD2. The V segment lost 4 bases and the J segment 2 bases; nucleotides outside the gene matches: 9. CDR3 length: 15 residues. Germline CDR1 is SGDLS and CDR2 is YYNGEE. CDR3 DNA: TGTGCCAGCAGCCCCCAAGCGGGGCCCGCCTACGAGCAGTACTTC. This gives the protein CASSPQAGPAYEQYF.

The rearrangement links TRBV13 to TRBJ2-5, with 8 nucleotides matching TRBD2. Unmatched junction bases numbered 7, after V lost 5 bases and J lost 5 bases. The CDR3 is 14 amino acids. The V gene's germline CDR1 is PRHDT and CDR2 FYEKMQ (reference sequence). Here the CDR3 DNA reads TGTGCCAGCAGCCGGGGGAGCGGGGGCGAGACCCAGTACTTC. As protein: CASSRGSGGETQYF.

The chain links TRBV4-3 to TRBJ1-3; D is ambiguous. V lost 4 bases and J lost 0, with 13 bases in between. CDR1 and CDR2 from the germline V gene are LGHNA and YSLEER. The CDR3 loop spans 16 amino acids. The chain's CDR3 is CASSPSRGLSGNTIYF. CDR3 bases: TGCGCCAGCAGCCCGTCTCGGGGTCTCTCTGGAAACACCATATATTTT.

The genes are TRBV9 and TRBJ2-2; 10 bases align to TRBD2. Looked up from germline, CDR1 is SGDLS and CDR2 is YYNGEE. Germline trimming cut 0 bases from V and 5 bases from J; bases unmatched to any gene: 7. The CDR3 runs 17 residues. The CDR3 region is CASSVGLAGESTGELFF. The CDR3 DNA sequence: TGTGCCAGCAGCGTAGGTCTAGCGGGAGAATCTACCGGGGAGCTGTTTTTT.

The chain joins TRBV18 to TRBJ2-1, with a possible D match to TRBD2 (6 bases). Germline CDR1 reads KGHSH; CDR2 reads LQKENI. The germline V and J ends were trimmed by 4 bases and 8 bases, with 18 bases remaining between them. The CDR3 has 15 amino acids. Here the CDR3 reads CASSQRTTSTDEQFF. The CDR3 DNA reads TGTGCCAGCTCACAACGGACTACCTCGACGGATGAGCAGTTCTTC.

The chain carries TRBV9 and TRBJ2-7; D might be TRBD1 (5 bases). V shed 0 bases and J shed 4 bases, with 14 bases lying between them. The CDR3 is 15 residues long. The germline gives CDR1 SGDLS, CDR2 YYNGEE. CDR3: CASSVEPGKSYEQYF. CDR3 sequence (DNA): TGTGCCAGCAGCGTAGAACCAGGGAAGTCTTACGAGCAGTACTTC. Full variable domain (rest looked up from reference TRBV9 and TRBJ2-7): DSGVTQTPKHLITATGQRVTLRCSPRSGDLSVYWYQQSLDQGLQFLIQYYNGEERAKGNILERFSAQQFPDLHSELNLSSLELGDSALYFCASSVEPGKSYEQYFGPGTRLTVT.

V is TRBV5-1 and J is TRBJ1-4, with TRBD1 matching 7 bases. V trimming: 3 bases; J trimming: 0 bases; junction bases outside the gene matches: 8. Germline V CDR1 and CDR2: SGHRS, YFSETQ. This CDR3 spans 17 amino acids. CDR3 in DNA: TGCGCCAGCAGCTGGGGGAGCAGGGGGACAACTAATGAAAAACTGTTTTTT. Translation: CASSWGSRGTTNEKLFF.

The genes are TRBV5-1 and TRBJ2-2, with TRBD1 identical over 9 bases. Germline V gives CDR1 SGHRS, CDR2 YFSETQ. This CDR3 region has 17 residues. J was trimmed by 7 bases and V by 0 bases; bases with no gene match: 10. The CDR3 loop reads CASSLAGGTGIGGELFF. The CDR3 DNA reads as TGCGCCAGCAGCTTGGCCGGTGGGACAGGGATCGGCGGGGAGCTGTTTTTT. Full variable domain (outside the CDR3, taken from reference TRBV5-1 and TRBJ2-2): KAGVTQTPRYLIKTRGQQVTLSCSPISGHRSVSWYQQTPGQGLQFLFEYFSETQRNKGNFPGRFSGRQFSNSRSEMNVSTLELGDSALYLCASSLAGGTGIGGELFFGEGSRLTVL.

This clone appeared once. This chain uses TRBV4-1 with TRBJ2-7, with D possibly TRBD2 on 6 matching bases. From germline, CDR1 is MGHRA and CDR2 YSYEKL. The CDR3 is 17 residues long. The V and J ends lost 2 bases and 1 base respectively, with 18 bases between them. CDR3: CASSQHNLRGRSYEQYF. The CDR3 coding sequence is TGCGCCAGCAGCCAACATAATTTGCGGGGCCGTTCCTACGAGCAGTACTTC.

The V and J genes are TRBV5-1 and TRBJ1-1; D unclear. Germline CDR1 reads SGHRS; CDR2 reads YFSETQ. The CDR3 extends over 16 amino acids. V was shortened by 1 base and J by 0 bases, with 13 bases between the two germline ends. The CDR3 sequence: CASSLSQAELNTEAFF. CDR3 nucleotide sequence: TGCGCCAGCAGCTTGAGCCAGGCAGAACTGAACACTGAAGCTTTCTTT.

The chain combines TRBV4-2 with TRBJ2-5, with 11 bases aligning to TRBD2. The germline CDR1 and CDR2 sequences are LGHNA and YNFKEQ. The CDR3 loop spans 18 amino acids. The ends lost 5 bases at V and 4 bases at J; junction bases unmatched: 15. CDR3 in amino acids: CASSSSTSGISPGETQYF. The CDR3, as DNA: TGTGCCAGCAGCTCGTCGACTAGCGGGATTTCCCCGGGAGAGACCCAGTACTTC.

The chain employs TRBV6-5 and TRBJ2-7, with D possibly matching TRBD2 (5 bases). This CDR3 comprises 11 residues. Between the trimmed V and J ends, which lost 8 bases and 5 bases, there was a span of 10 bases. Germline CDR1 is MNHEY and CDR2 is SVGAGI. The CDR3 DNA reads as TGTGCCAGCGTTTACGGGAACGAGCAGTACTTC. Its protein product is CASVYGNEQYF.

This chain uses TRBV5-6 with TRBJ2-4; 9 positions agree with TRBD1. V lost 5 bases and J lost 7; bases outside the gene matches: 7. Germline lookup yields CDR1 SGHDT and CDR2 YYEEEE. This CDR3 is 14 amino acids long. The chain's CDR3 is CASSSRQGGNIQYF. CDR3 bases: TGTGCCAGCAGTTCAAGACAGGGGGGCAACATTCAGTACTTC.

This rearrangement joins TRBV13 to TRBJ1-1, with 12 positions matching TRBD1. The CDR3 has 17 residues. Germline V lookup: CDR1 PRHDT, CDR2 FYEKMQ (reference sequence). J lost 1 base, V lost 7 bases, and 10 bases had no gene match. CDR3 in DNA: TGTGCCAGCACCTCCCCGGGACAGGGGGCGAGGAACACTGAAGCTTTCTTT. Residues: CASTSPGQGARNTEAFF.

This chain uses TRBV5-1 with TRBJ1-2, with TRBD1 as a possible D gene (6 bases). The CDR3 has 15 amino acids. The V gene lost 4 bases and the J gene lost 0 bases, with 13 bases spanning the gap. Looked up from germline, CDR1 is SGHRS and CDR2 is YFSETQ. Written as DNA, the CDR3 is TGCGCCAGCAGCGCGCAATGGACAGCTAACTATGGCTACACCTTC. As protein: CASSAQWTANYGYTF.

The V gene is TRBV19, the J gene TRBJ2-5, with 8 bases aligning to TRBD2. Unmatched junction bases numbered 9, after V lost 7 bases and J lost 5 bases. CDR1 and CDR2 (germline): LNHDA, SQIVND (reference sequence). The CDR3 sequence is 14 residues long. CDR3 DNA: TGTGCCAGTACGGGGGGGAGTGTTGGTGAGACCCAGTACTTC. It is translated as CASTGGSVGETQYF.

The genes are TRBV5-1 and TRBJ2-5; D is undetermined. Germline V lookup: CDR1 SGHRS, CDR2 YFSETQ. This CDR3 has 13 residues. With 2 bases removed from V and 4 bases from J, the gap between germline ends came to 9 bases. The CDR3 DNA sequence: TGCGCCAGCAGCTTAGCCGATGGAGAGACCCAGTACTTC. It encodes CASSLADGETQYF.

The chain has TRBV10-1 and TRBJ2-7, with TRBD2 matching over 10 bases. This CDR3 region has 15 residues. Trimming removed 4 bases from V and 3 bases from J; junction bases left unmatched: 6. Germline V lookup: CDR1 WNHNN, CDR2 SYGVQD (reference sequence). The CDR3 is CASSGSGGGIYEQYF. CDR3 DNA: TGCGCCAGCAGTGGAAGCGGGGGGGGGATCTACGAGCAGTACTTC.

The gene calls are TRBV11-3 and TRBJ2-7, with 8 bases fitting TRBD2. The V and J ends lost 5 bases and 0 bases, in that order; junction bases with no gene match: 15. The germline V gene encodes CDR1 SGHNT and CDR2 YENEEA. There are 18 residues in the CDR3. The chain's CDR3 is CASSPPVKVAGISYEQYF. CDR3 DNA: TGTGCCAGCAGCCCCCCAGTGAAGGTAGCGGGGATCTCCTACGAGCAGTACTTC.

This chain links TRBV27 with TRBJ2-7, with 7 bases aligning to TRBD2. The CDR3 has 16 amino acids. V shed 6 bases, J shed 0 bases, and the junction held 11 bases outside the gene matches. Per the germline V gene, CDR1 is MNHEY and CDR2 is SMNVEV (reference sequence). The CDR3 DNA sequence: TGTGCCAGCAGCCTGACTAGCATTACGAGCTCCTACGAGCAGTACTTC. It yields the protein CASSLTSITSSYEQYF.

This chain connects TRBV19 to TRBJ2-7; 8 positions agree with TRBD1. Germline assignment: CDR1 LNHDA and CDR2 SQIVND (reference sequence). This CDR3 comprises 13 residues. V lost 5 bases and J lost 4; bases outside the gene matches: 4. As DNA, the CDR3 is TGTGCCAGTAGTTTCGGACAGGGTTACGAGCAGTACTTC. This gives the protein CASSFGQGYEQYF. Supplemented by reference TRBV19 and TRBJ2-7, the full variable domain reads DGGITQSPKYLFRKEGQNVTLSCEQNLNHDAMYWYRQDPGQGLRLIYYSQIVNDFQKGDIAEGYSVSREKKESFPLTVTSAQKNPTAFYLCASSFGQGYEQYFGPGTRLTVT.

A few counts support this clone. The chain employs TRBV6-5 and TRBJ2-7; TRBD2 matches 8 bases. J lost 3 bases, V lost 3 bases, and 4 bases had no gene match. CDR3 length: 14 residues. CDR1 MNHEY and CDR2 SVGAGI come from the germline V gene. CDR3 in DNA: TGTGCCAGCAGTTATGCGACTAGCGACTACGAGCAGTACTTC. This sequence encodes CASSYATSDYEQYF.

The chain carries TRBV2 and TRBJ1-6; weak D call: TRBD1 (6 bases). CDR1 and CDR2 from the germline V gene are SNHLY and FYNNEI. CDR3 length equals 14 residues. V shed 6 bases and J shed 10 bases, with 16 bases lying between them. DNA for the CDR3: TGTGCCAGCAGAAGAACAGGGCAGGGATCACCCCTCCACTTT. It specifies CASRRTGQGSPLHF.

CDR3 region: CASSKISTEFYGYTF. Written as DNA, the CDR3 is TGTGCCAGTAGTAAAATTTCGACAGAGTTCTATGGCTACACCTTC. The rearrangement uses TRBV19 and TRBJ1-2; D is perhaps TRBD1 (5 bases). Trimming took off 4 bases at V and 4 bases at J, with 16 bases between the two ends. CDR3 size: 15 residues. Per germline, CDR1 LNHDA and CDR2 SQIVND (reference sequence).